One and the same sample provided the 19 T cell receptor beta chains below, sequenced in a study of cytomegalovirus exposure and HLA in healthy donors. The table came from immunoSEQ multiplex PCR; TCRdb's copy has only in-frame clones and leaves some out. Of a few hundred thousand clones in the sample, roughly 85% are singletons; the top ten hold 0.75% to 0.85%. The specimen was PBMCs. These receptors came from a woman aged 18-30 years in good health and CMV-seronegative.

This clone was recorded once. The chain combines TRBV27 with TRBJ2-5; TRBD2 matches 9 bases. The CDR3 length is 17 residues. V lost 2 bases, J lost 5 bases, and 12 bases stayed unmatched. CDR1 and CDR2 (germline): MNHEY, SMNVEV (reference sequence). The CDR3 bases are TGTGCCAGCAGTTTAAGTCCTAGCGGGAATTTACGGGAGACCCAGTACTTC. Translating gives CASSLSPSGNLRETQYF.

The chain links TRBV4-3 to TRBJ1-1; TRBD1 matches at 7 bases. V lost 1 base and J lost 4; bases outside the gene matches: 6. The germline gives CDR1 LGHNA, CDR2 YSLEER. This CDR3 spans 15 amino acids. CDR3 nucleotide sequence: TGCGCCAGCAGCCAAGGGGCGACAGGGCCCACTGAAGCTTTCTTT. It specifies CASSQGATGPTEAFF.

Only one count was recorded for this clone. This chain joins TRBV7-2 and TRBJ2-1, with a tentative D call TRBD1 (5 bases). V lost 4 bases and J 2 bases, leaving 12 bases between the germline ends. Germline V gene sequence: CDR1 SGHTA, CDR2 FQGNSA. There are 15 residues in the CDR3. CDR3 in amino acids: CASSSRQPPYNEQFF. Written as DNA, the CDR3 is TGTGCCAGCAGCTCTAGACAGCCCCCCTACAATGAGCAGTTCTTC.

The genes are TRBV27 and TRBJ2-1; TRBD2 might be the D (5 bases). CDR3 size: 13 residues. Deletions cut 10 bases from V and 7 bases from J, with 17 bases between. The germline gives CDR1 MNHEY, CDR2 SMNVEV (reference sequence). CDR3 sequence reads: CATSWGEGNEQFF. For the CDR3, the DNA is TGTGCCACGTCGTGGGGAGAGGGAAATGAGCAGTTCTTC.

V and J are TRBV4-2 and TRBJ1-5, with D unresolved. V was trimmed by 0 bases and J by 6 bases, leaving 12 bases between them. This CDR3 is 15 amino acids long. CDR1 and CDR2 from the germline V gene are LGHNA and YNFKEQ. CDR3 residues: CASSQEREWSQPQHF. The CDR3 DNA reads TGTGCCAGCAGCCAAGAAAGGGAGTGGAGTCAGCCCCAGCATTTT.

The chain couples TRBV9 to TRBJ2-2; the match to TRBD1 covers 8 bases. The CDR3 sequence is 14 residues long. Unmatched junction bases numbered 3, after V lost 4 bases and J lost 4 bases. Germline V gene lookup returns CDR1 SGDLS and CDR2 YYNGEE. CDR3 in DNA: TGTGCCAGCAGCTCAACAGGGGGCACCGGGGAGCTGTTTTTT. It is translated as CASSSTGGTGELFF.

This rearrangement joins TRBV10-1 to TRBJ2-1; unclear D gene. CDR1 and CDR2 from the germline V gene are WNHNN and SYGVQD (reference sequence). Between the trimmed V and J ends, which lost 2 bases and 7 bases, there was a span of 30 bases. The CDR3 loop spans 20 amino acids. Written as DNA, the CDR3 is TGCGCCAGCAGTGAGGGTGTGAGCACCCCGGTATCCTCGGTCCTTAATGAGCAGTTCTTC. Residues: CASSEGVSTPVSSVLNEQFF.

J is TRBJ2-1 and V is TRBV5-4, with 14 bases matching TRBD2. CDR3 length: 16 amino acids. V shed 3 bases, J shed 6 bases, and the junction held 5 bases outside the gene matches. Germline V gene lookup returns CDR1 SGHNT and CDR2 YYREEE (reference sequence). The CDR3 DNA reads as TGTGCCAGCAGCTCGCCGACTAGCGGGAGGGGCAATGAGCAGTTCTTC. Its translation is CASSSPTSGRGNEQFF.

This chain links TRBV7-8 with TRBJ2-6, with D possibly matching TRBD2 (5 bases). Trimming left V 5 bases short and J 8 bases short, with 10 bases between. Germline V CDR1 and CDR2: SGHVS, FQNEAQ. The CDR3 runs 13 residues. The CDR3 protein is CASSRAGTNVLTF. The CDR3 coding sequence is TGTGCCAGCAGCAGAGCCGGGACCAACGTCCTGACTTTC.

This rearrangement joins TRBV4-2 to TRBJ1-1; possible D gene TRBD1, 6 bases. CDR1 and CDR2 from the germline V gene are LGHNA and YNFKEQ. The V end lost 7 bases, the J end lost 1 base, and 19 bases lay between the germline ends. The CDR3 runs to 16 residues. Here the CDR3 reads CASTRTELDRNTEAFF. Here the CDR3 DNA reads TGTGCCAGCACCCGGACAGAACTCGACCGGAACACTGAAGCTTTCTTT.

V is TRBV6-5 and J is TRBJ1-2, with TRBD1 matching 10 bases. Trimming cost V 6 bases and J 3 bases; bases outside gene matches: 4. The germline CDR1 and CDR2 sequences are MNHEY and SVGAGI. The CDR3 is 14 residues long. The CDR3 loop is CASSKDRGYYGYTF. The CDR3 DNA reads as TGTGCCAGCAGCAAGGACAGGGGGTACTATGGCTACACCTTC.

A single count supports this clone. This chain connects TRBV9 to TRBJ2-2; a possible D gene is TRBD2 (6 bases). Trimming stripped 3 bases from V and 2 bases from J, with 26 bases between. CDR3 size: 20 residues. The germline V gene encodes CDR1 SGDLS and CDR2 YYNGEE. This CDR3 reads CASSALGGEELWGNTGELFF. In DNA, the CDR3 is TGTGCCAGCAGCGCCCTAGGTGGGGAGGAGTTGTGGGGAAACACCGGGGAGCTGTTTTTT.

The CDR3 DNA reads TGTGCCAGCAGCTTAGTCAGGGGGACGGGCAAATACGAGCAGTACTTC. Residues: CASSLVRGTGKYEQYF. The chain is built from TRBV7-9 and TRBJ2-7; 7 bases are a match to TRBD1. The CDR3 is 16 residues long. The germline V gene has CDR1 SEHNR and CDR2 FQNEAQ (reference sequence). Losses at the gene ends were 1 base for V and 4 bases for J; bases not matched to a gene: 10.

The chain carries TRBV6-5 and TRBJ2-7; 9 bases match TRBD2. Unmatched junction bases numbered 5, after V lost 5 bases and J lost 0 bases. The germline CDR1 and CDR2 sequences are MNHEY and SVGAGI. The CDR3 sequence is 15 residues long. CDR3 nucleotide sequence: TGTGCCAGCAGTCGACTAGCGGAAAGCTCCTACGAGCAGTACTTC. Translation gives CASSRLAESSYEQYF.

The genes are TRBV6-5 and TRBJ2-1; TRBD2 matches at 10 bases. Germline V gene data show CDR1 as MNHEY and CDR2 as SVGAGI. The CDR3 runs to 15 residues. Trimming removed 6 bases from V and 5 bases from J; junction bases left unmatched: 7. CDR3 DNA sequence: TGTGCCAGCAGGTCCCTAGCGGGAGTCGACAATGAGCAGTTCTTC. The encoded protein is CASRSLAGVDNEQFF.

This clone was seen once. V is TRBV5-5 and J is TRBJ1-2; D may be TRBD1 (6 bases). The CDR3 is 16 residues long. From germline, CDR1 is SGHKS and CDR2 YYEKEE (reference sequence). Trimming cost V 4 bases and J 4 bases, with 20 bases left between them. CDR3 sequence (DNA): TGTGCCAGCAGCGCTGGGGCCAGGGGCCTGATCTATGGCTACACCTTC. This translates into CASSAGARGLIYGYTF.

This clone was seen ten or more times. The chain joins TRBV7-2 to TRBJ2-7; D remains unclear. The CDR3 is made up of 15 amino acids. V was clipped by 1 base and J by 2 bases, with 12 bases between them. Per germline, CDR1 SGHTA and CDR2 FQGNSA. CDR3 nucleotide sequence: TGTGCCAGCAGCTTAGGACAATCCTTACCCTACGAGCAGTACTTC. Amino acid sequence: CASSLGQSLPYEQYF.

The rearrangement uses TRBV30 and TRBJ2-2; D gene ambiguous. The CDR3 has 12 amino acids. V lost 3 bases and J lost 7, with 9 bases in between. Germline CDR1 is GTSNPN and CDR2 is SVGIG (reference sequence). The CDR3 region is CAWSPMSGELFF. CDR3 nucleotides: TGTGCCTGGAGCCCGATGAGCGGGGAGCTGTTTTTT.

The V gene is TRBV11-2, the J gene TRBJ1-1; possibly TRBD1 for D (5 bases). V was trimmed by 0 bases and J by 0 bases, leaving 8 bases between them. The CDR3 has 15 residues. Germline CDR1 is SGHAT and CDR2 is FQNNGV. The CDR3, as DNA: TGTGCCAGCAGCTTAGACCAGGGCTTGAACACTGAAGCTTTCTTT. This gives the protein CASSLDQGLNTEAFF.